This TCR beta chain was captured in a study of T cells in Graves' hyperthyroidism and ophthalmopathy. Whole-study results and caveats: Most thyroid-expanded clonotypes above 0.001 were also found in blood. Model-based prediction identified ophthalmopathy a median roughly 5.9 months prior to its onset. A 13 V-J signature model discriminated ophthalmopathy versus stable hyperthyroidism.

Amplification of TCR beta CDR3 regions was performed using RNA transcripts as template. The study used the HTBI primer set for a first-round RT-PCR of the TCR CDR3. Via MiXCR, TCRdb re-called the multiplex PCR reads, giving one row per CDR3 protein. Of a few hundred thousand distinct CDR3 sequences in the sample, 35% to 55% were seen once. Thyroid ultrasound and orbital computed tomography, with clinical symptoms and serum thyroxine and TRAb, informed diagnoses. As to this clonotype: Its matching antigen is unknown.

Looked up from germline, CDR1 is SNHLY and CDR2 is FYNNEI. Deletions cut 6 bases from V and 7 bases from J, with 18 bases between. The CDR3 has 15 residues. The sample comprised peripheral blood or thyroid tissue (not recorded which). This clonotype originated in an adult woman with Graves' disease, either hyperthyroidism or ophthalmopathy (not recorded which). V and J are TRBV2 and TRBJ1-4; D remains ambiguous. CDR3 loop: CASRILHGATEKLFF. CDR3 DNA: TGTGCCAGCAGGATTCTGCACGGCGCCACTGAAAAACTGTTTTTT.